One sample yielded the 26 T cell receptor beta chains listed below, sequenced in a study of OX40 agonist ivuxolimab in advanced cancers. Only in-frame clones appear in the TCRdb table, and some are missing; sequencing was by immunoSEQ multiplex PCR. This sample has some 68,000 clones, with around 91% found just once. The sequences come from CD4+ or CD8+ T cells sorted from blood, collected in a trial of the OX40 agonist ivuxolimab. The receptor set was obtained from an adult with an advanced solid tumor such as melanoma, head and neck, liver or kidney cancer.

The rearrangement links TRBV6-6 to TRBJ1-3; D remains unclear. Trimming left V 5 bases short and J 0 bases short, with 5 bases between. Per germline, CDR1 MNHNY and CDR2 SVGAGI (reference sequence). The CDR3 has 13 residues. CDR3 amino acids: CASSGDSGNTIYF. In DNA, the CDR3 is TGTGCCAGCAGTGGGGACTCTGGAAACACCATATATTTT.

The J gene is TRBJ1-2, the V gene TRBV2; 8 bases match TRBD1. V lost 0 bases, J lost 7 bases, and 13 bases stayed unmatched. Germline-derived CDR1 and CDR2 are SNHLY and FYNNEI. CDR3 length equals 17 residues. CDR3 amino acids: CASSEARGRGLLGGYTF. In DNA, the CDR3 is TGTGCCAGCAGTGAAGCGCGGGGCAGGGGGCTGTTAGGTGGCTACACCTTC.

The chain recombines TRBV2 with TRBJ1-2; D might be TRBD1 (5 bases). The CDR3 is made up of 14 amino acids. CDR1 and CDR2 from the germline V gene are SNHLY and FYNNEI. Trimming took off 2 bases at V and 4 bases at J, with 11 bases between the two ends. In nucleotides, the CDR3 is TGTGCCAGCAGTGAACTGGGACGGAGCTATGGCTACACCTTC. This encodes CASSELGRSYGYTF.

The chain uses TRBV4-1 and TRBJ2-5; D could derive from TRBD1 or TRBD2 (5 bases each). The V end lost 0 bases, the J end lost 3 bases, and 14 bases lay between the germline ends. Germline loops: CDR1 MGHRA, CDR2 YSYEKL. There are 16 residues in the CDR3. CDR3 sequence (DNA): TGCGCCAGCAGCCAAGAAAGGGACGGGCGAAAAGAGACCCAGTACTTC. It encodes CASSQERDGRKETQYF.

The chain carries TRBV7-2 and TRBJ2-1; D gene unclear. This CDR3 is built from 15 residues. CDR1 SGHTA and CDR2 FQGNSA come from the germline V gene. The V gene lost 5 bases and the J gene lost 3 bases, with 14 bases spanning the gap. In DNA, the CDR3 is TGTGCCAGCAGCGTTAGGGTGTCTCGCTACAATGAGCAGTTCTTC. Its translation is CASSVRVSRYNEQFF.

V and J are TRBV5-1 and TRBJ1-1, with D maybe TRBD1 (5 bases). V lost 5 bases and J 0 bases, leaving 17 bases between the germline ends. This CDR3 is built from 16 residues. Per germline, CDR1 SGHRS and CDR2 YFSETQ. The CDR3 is CASSRDVRPMNTEAFF. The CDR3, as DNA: TGCGCCAGCAGTAGGGACGTCAGACCCATGAACACTGAAGCTTTCTTT.

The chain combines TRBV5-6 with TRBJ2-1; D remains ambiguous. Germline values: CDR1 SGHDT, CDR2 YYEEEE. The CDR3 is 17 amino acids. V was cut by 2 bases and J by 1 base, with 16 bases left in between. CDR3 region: CASSLFTYRRSYNEQFF. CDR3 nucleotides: TGTGCCAGCAGCTTATTTACCTATAGAAGGTCCTACAATGAGCAGTTCTTC.

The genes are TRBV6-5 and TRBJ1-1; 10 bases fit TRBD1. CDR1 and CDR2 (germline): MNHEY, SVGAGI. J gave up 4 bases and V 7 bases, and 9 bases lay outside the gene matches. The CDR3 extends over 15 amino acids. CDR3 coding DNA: TGTGCCAGCAACCACCGGGACAGGGGTTTCACTGAAGCTTTCTTT. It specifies CASNHRDRGFTEAFF.

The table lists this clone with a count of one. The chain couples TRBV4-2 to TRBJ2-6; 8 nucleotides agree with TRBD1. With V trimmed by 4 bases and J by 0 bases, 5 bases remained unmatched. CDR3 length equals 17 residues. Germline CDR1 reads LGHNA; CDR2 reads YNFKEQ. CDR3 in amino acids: CASSRTGTLSGANVLTF. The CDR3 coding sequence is TGTGCCAGCAGCCGGACAGGGACCCTCTCTGGGGCCAACGTCCTGACTTTC.

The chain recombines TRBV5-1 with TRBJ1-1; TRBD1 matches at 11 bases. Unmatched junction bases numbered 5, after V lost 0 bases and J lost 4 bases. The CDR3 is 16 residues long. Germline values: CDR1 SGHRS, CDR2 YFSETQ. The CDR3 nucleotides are TGCGCCAGCAGCTTGGATCTCGGACAGGGGGCCACTGAAGCTTTCTTT. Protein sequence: CASSLDLGQGATEAFF.

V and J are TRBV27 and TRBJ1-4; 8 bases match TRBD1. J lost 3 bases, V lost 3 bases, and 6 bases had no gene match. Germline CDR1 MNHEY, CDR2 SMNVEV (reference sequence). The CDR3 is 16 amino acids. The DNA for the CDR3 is TGTGCCAGCAGTTTGGGCAGGGGGCCTGCTAATGAAAAACTGTTTTTT. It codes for CASSLGRGPANEKLFF. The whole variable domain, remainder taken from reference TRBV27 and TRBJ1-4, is EAQVTQNPRYLITVTGKKLTVTCSQNMNHEYMSWYRQDPGLGLRQIYYSMNVEVTDKGDVPEGYKVSRKEKRNFPLILESPSPNQTSLYFCASSLGRGPANEKLFFGSGTQLSVL.

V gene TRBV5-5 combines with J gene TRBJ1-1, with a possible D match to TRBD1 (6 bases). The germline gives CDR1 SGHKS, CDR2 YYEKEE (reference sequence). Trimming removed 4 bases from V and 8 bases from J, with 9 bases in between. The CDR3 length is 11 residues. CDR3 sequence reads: CASSIGTEAFF. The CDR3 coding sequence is TGTGCCAGCAGCATTGGGACAGAAGCTTTCTTT.

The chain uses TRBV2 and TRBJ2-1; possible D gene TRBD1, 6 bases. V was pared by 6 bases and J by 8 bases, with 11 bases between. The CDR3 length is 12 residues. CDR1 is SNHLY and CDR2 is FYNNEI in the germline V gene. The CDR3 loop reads CASREQGHEQFF. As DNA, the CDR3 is TGTGCCAGCAGAGAACAGGGCCATGAGCAGTTCTTC.

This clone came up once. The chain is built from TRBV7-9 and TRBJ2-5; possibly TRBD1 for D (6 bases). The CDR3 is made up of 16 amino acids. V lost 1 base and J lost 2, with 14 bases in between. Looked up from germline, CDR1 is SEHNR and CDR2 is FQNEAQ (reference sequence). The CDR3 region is CASSLGMGHIQETQYF. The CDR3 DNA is TGTGCCAGCAGCTTAGGGATGGGACACATACAAGAGACCCAGTACTTC.

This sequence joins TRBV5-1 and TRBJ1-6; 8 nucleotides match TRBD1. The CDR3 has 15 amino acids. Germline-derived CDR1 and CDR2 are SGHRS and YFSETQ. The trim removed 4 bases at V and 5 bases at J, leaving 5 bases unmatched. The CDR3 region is CASSLDRADNSPLHF. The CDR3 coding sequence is TGCGCCAGCAGCCTGGACAGGGCTGATAATTCACCCCTCCACTTT.

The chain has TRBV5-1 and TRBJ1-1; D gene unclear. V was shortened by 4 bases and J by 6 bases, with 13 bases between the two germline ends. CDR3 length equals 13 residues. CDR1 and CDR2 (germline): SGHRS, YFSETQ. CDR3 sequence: CASSPIGSPEAFF. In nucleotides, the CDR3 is TGCGCCAGCAGCCCAATTGGCAGCCCTGAAGCTTTCTTT. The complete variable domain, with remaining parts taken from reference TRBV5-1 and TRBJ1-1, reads KAGVTQTPRYLIKTRGQQVTLSCSPISGHRSVSWYQQTPGQGLQFLFEYFSETQRNKGNFPGRFSGRQFSNSRSEMNVSTLELGDSALYLCASSPIGSPEAFFGQGTRLTVV.

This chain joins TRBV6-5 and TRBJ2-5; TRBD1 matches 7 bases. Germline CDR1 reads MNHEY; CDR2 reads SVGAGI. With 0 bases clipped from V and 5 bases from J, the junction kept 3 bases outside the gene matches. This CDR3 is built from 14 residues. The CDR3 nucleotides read TGTGCCAGCAGTTACTCTTACAGGGGCGAGACCCAGTACTTC. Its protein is CASSYSYRGETQYF.

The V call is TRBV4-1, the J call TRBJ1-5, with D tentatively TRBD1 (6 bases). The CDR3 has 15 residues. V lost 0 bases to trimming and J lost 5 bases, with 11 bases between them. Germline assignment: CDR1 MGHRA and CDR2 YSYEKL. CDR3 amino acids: CASSQDIGGYQPQHF. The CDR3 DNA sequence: TGCGCCAGCAGCCAAGATATCGGGGGCTATCAGCCCCAGCATTTT.

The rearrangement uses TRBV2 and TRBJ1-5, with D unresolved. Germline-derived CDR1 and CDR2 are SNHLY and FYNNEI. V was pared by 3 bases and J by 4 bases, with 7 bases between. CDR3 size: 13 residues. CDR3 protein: CASSDLRNQPQHF. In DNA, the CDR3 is TGTGCCAGCAGTGACCTTAGGAATCAGCCCCAGCATTTT. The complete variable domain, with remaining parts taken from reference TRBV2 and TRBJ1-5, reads EPEVTQTPSHQVTQMGQEVILRCVPISNHLYFYWYRQILGQKVEFLVSFYNNEISEKSEIFDDQFSVERPDGSNFTLKIRSTKLEDSAMYFCASSDLRNQPQHFGDGTRLSIL.

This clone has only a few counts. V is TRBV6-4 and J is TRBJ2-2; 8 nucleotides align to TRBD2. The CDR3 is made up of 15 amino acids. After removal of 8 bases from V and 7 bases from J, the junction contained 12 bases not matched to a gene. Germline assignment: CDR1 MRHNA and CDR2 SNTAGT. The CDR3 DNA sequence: TGTGCCAGCTACCCGGGACTAGTGGAGGACGGGGAGCTGTTTTTT. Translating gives CASYPGLVEDGELFF.

The CDR3 bases are TGTGCCAGTAGCCTACTCAGCAGCCACAACTACAATCAGCCCCAGCATTTT. The encoded protein is CASSLLSSHNYNQPQHF. The chain couples TRBV19 to TRBJ1-5; D is ambiguous. The CDR3 runs 17 residues. Germline CDR1 is LNHDA and CDR2 is SQIVND (reference sequence). V was pared by 6 bases and J by 3 bases, with 21 bases between. Variable domain in full (rest from reference TRBV19 and TRBJ1-5): DGGITQSPKYLFRKEGQNVTLSCEQNLNHDAMYWYRQDPGQGLRLIYYSQIVNDFQKGDIAEGYSVSREKKESFPLTVTSAQKNPTAFYLCASSLLSSHNYNQPQHFGDGTRLSIL.

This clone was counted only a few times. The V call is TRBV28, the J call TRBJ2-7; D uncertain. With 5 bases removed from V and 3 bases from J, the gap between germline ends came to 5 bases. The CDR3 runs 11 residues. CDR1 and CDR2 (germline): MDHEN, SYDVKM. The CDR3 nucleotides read TGTGCCAGCAGTCTAAACTACGAGCAGTACTTC. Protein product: CASSLNYEQYF.

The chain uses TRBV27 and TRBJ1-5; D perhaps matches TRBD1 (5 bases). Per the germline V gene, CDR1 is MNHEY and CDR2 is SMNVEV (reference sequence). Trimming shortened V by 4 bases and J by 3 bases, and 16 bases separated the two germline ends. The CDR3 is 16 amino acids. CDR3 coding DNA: TGTGCCAGCAGTTGGGGCAGGGACGGGGACAATCAGCCCCAGCATTTT. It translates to CASSWGRDGDNQPQHF.

This chain's CDR3 is CASKGEKLFF. The CDR3 bases are TGTGCCAGCAAAGGGGAAAAACTGTTTTTT. The chain uses TRBV2 and TRBJ1-4; D is undetermined. CDR1 and CDR2 from the germline V gene are SNHLY and FYNNEI. Trimming stripped 7 bases from V and 8 bases from J, with 5 bases between. The CDR3 length is 10 residues. The variable domain in full, completed from reference TRBV2 and TRBJ1-4, reads EPEVTQTPSHQVTQMGQEVILRCVPISNHLYFYWYRQILGQKVEFLVSFYNNEISEKSEIFDDQFSVERPDGSNFTLKIRSTKLEDSAMYFCASKGEKLFFGSGTQLSVL.

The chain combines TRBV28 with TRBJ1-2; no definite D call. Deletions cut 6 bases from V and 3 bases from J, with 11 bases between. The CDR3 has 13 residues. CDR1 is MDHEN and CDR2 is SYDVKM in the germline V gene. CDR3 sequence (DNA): TGTGCCAGCAGACCTACAGAATACTATGGCTACACCTTC. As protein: CASRPTEYYGYTF.

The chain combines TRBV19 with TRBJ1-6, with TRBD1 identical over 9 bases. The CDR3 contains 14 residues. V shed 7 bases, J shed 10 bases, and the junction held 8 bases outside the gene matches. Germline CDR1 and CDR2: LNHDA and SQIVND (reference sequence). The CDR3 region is CASISRTGVSPLHF. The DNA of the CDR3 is TGTGCCAGTATCTCCAGGACAGGGGTCTCACCCCTCCACTTT. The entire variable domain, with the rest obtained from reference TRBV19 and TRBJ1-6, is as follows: DGGITQSPKYLFRKEGQNVTLSCEQNLNHDAMYWYRQDPGQGLRLIYYSQIVNDFQKGDIAEGYSVSREKKESFPLTVTSAQKNPTAFYLCASISRTGVSPLHFGNGTRLTVT.